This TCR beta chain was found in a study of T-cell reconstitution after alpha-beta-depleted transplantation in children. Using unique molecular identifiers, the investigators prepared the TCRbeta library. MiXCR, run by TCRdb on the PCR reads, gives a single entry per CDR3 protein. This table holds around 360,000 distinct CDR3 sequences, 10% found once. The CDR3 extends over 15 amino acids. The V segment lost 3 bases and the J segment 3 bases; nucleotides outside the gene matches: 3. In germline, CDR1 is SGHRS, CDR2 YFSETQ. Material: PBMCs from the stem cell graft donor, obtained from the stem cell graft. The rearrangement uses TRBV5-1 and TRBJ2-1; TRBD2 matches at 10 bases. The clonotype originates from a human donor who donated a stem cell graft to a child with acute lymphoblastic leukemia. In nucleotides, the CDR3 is TGCGCCAGCAGCTCTAGCGGGAGCCGCTACAATGAGCAGTTCTTC. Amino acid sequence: CASSSSGSRYNEQFF.